This TCR beta chain was found in a study of technical replicates of blood from a handful of donors. Germline loops: CDR1 MNHEY, CDR2 SVGAGI. CDR3 length: 15 amino acids. The J segment lost 2 bases and the V segment lost 5 bases, leaving 9 bases of the junction unmatched. Produced via immunoSEQ multiplex PCR; TCRdb's table is partial and in-frame only. The repertoire includes around 76,000 clones, 91% of them detected once, and about 0.25% sits in the top ten. The rearrangement links TRBV6-5 to TRBJ2-7; 7 bases match TRBD2. Sequencing input: T cells isolated from PBMCs. This clonotype was sampled from a human donor in good health. CDR3 amino acids: CASSRSGPQPYEQYF. The CDR3 region has the DNA TGTGCCAGCAGTCGTAGCGGGCCTCAACCCTACGAGCAGTACTTC.